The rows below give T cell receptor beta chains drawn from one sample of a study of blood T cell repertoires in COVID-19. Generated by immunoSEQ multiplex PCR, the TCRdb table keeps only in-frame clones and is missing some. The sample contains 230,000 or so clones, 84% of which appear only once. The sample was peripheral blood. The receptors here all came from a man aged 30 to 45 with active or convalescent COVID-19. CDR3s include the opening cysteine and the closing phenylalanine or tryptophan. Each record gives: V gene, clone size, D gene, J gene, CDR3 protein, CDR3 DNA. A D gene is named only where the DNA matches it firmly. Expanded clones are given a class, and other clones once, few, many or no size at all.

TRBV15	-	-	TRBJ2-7	CATSRDTGNEQYF	TGTGCCACCAGCAGAGATACAGGGAACGAGCAGTACTTC
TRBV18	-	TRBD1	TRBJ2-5	CASSPGQGETQYF	TGTGCCAGCTCACCGGGACAGGGGGAGACCCAGTACTTC
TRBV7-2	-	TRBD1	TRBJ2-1	CASSYSGTGYNEQFF	TGTGCCAGCAGCTATAGTGGGACAGGCTACAATGAGCAGTTCTTC
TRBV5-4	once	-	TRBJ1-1	CASSLPGLMNTEAFF	TGTGCCAGCAGCTTGCCTGGCCTGATGAACACTGAAGCTTTCTTT
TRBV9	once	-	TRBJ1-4	CASSVDPSAGSNEKLFF	TGTGCCAGCAGCGTAGACCCTTCGGCAGGGTCTAATGAAAAACTGTTTTTT
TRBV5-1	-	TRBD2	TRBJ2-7	CASSFFLAGGTYEQYF	TGCGCCAGCAGCTTCTTCCTAGCGGGGGGAACCTACGAGCAGTACTTC
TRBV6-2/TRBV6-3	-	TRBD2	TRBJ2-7	CASSSPGTSGKKLYEQYF	TGTGCCAGCAGTTCACCCGGGACTAGCGGGAAGAAGCTCTACGAGCAGTACTTC
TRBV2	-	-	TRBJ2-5	CASSVGSGQETQYF	TGTGCCAGCAGTGTAGGTAGCGGACAAGAGACCCAGTACTTC
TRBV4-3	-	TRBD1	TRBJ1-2	CASSQGTGPYGYTF	TGCGCCAGCAGCCAAGGGACAGGCCCCTATGGCTACACCTTC
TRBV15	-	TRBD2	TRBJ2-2	CATSRGLAGANTGELFF	TGTGCCACCAGCAGAGGACTAGCGGGCGCGAACACCGGGGAGCTGTTTTTT
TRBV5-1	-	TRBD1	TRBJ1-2	CASSPGGRRGYTF	TGCGCCAGCAGCCCAGGGGGTCGGCGGGGCTACACCTTC
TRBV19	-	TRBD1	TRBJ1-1	CASTFGQGGEAFF	TGTGCCAGTACCTTCGGACAGGGCGGTGAAGCTTTCTTT
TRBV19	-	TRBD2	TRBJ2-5	CASSIGGGRGETQYF	TGTGCCAGTAGTATCGGGGGGGGACGGGGAGAGACCCAGTACTTC
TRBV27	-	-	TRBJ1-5	CASSSSGNQPQHF	-
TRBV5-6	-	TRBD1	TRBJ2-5	CASSLVRGRETQYF	TGTGCCAGCAGCTTGGTTAGGGGGCGTGAGACCCAGTACTTC
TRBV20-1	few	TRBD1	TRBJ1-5	CSASTTGQENQPQHF	TGCAGTGCTAGTACTACGGGACAGGAGAATCAGCCCCAGCATTTT
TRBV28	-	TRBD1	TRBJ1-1	CASSQPRDRAEAFF	TGTGCCAGCAGTCAACCACGGGACAGGGCGGAAGCTTTCTTT